The 2 T cell receptor beta chains presented below share a single source sample, sequenced in a study of siplizumab effects on memory and regulatory T cells. Clones were sequenced by immunoSEQ multiplex PCR, and TCRdb holds only the in-frame ones, with some missing. The sample consists of around 100,000 clones, over 90% of them appearing once. The sequencing input was non-Treg CD4+ T cells sorted from blood. The receptors come from a human donor in good health.

The V gene is TRBV11-2, the J gene TRBJ1-4; D perhaps matches TRBD1 (6 bases). Trimming pared 1 base from V and 6 bases from J, leaving 12 bases between. CDR3 length: 15 residues. Germline-derived CDR1 and CDR2 are SGHAT and FQNNGV. CDR3 sequence (DNA): TGTGCCAGCAGCTTAGGGACCGGGGGCGATGAAAAACTGTTTTTT. It translates to CASSLGTGGDEKLFF.

The gene calls are TRBV29-1 and TRBJ2-1; no reliable D call. The CDR3 totals 15 residues. Germline values: CDR1 SQVTM, CDR2 ANQGSEA. The V end lost 3 bases, the J end lost 0 bases, and 12 bases lay between the germline ends. The CDR3 protein is CSVEASSSSYNEQFF. The CDR3 nucleotides read TGCAGCGTTGAGGCGTCCTCGAGCTCCTACAATGAGCAGTTCTTC.